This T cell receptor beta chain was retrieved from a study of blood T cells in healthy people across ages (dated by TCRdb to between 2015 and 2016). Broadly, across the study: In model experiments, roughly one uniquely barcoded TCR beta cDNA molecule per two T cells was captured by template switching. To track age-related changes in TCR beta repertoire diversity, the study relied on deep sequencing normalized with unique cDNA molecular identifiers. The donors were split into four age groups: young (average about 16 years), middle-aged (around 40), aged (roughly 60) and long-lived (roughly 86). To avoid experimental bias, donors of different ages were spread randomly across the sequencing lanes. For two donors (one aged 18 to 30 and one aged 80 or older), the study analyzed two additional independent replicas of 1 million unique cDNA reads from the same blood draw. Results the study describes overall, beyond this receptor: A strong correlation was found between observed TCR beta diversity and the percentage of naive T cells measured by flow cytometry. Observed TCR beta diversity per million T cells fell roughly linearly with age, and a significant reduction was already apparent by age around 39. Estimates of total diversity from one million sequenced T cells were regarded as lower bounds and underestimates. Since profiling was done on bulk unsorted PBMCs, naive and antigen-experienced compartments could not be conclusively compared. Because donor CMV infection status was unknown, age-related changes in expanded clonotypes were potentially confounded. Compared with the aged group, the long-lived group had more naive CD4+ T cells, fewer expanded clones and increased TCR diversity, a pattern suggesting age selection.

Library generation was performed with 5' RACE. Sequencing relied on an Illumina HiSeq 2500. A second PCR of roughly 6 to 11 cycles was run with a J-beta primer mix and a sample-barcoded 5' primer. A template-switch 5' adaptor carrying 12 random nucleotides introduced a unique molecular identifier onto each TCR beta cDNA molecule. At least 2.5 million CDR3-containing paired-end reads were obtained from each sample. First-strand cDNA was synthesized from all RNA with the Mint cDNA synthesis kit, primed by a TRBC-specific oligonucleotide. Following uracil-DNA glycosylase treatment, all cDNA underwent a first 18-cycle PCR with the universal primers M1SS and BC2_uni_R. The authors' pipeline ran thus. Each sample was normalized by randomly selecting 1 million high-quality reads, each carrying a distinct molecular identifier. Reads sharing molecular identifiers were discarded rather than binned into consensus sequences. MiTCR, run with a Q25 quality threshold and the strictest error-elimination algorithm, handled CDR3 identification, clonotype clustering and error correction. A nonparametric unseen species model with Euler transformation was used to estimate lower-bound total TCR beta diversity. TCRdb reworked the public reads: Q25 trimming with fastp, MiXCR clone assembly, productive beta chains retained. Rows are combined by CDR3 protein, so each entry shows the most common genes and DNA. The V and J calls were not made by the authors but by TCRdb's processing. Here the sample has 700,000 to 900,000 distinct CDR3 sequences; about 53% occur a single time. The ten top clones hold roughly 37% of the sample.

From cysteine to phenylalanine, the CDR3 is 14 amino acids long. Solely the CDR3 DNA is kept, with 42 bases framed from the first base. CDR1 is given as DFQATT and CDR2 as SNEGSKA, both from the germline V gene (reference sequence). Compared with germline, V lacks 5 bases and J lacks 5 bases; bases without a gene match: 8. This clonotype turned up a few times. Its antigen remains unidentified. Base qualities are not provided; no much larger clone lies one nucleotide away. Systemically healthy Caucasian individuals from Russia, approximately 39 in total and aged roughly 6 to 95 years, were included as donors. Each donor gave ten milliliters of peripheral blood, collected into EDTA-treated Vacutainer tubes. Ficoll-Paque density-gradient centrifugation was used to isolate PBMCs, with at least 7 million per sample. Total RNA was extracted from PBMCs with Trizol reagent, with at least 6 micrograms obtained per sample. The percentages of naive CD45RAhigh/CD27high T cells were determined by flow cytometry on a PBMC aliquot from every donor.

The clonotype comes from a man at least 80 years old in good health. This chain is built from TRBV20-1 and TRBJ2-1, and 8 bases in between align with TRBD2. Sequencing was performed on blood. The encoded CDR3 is CSALTLAGNNEQFF. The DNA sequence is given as TGCAGTGCTCTTACGTTAGCGGGGAACAATGAGCAGTTCTTC.